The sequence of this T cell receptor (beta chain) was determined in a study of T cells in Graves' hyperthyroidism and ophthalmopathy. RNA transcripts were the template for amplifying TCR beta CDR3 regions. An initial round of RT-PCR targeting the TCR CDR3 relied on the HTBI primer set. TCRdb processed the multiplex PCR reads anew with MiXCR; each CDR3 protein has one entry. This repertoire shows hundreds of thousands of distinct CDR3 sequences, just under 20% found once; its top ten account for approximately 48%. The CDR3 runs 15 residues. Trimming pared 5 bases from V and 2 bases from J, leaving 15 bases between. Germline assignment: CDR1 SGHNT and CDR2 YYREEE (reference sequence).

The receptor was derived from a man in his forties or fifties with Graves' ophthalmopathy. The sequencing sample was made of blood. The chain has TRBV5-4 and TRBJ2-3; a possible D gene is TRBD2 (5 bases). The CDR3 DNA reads TGTGCCAGCAGTTATGCGACGGGGTTCACAGATACGCAGTATTTT. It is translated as CASSYATGFTDTQYF.